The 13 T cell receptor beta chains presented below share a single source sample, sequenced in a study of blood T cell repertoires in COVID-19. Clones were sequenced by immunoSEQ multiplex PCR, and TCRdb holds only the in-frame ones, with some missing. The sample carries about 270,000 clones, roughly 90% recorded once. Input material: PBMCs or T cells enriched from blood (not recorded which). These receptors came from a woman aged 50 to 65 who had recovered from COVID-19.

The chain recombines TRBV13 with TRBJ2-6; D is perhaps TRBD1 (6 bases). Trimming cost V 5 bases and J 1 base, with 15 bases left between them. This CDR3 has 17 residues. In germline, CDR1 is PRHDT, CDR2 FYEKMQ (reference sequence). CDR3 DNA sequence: TGTGCCAGCAGCGGGGGCAGGGGTGAGTCTGGGGCCAACGTCCTGACTTTC. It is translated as CASSGGRGESGANVLTF.

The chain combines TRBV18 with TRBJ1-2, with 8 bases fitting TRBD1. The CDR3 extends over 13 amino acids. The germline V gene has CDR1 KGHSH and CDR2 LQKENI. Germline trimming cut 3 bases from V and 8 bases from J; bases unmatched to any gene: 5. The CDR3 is CASSPGQGRGYTF. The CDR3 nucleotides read TGTGCCAGCTCACCCGGACAGGGTAGAGGCTACACCTTC.

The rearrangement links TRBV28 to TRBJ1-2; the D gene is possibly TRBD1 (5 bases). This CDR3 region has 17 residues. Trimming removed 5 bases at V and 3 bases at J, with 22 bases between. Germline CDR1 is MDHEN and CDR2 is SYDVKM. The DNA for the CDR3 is TGTGCCAGCAGTCAAATCGGGCCCAGGGAAACGGACTATGGCTACACCTTC. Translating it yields CASSQIGPRETDYGYTF.

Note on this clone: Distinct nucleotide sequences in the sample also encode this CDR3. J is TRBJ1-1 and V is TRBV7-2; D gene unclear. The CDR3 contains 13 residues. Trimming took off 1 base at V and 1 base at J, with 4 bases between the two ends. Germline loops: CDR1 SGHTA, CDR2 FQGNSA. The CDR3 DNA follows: TGTGCCAGCAGCTTAGTCGGGAACACTGAAGCTTTCTTT. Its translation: CASSLVGNTEAFF.

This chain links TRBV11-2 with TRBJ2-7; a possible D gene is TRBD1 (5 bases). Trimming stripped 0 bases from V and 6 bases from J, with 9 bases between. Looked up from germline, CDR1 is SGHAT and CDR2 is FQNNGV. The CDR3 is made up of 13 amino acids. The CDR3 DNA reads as TGTGCCAGCAGCTTAGACCAGGGTCTCGAGCAGTACTTC. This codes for CASSLDQGLEQYF.

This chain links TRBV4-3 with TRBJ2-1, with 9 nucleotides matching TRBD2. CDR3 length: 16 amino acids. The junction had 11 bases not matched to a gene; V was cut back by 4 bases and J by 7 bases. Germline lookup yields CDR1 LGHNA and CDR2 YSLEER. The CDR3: CASSPSGTSWGNEQFF. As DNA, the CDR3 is TGCGCCAGCAGCCCGTCCGGGACTAGCTGGGGGAATGAGCAGTTCTTC.

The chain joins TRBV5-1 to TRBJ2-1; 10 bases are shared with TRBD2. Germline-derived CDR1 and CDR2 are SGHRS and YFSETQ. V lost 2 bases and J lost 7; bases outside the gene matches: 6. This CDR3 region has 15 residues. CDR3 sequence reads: CASSLQVLAGNEQFF. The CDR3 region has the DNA TGCGCCAGCAGCTTACAAGTACTAGCGGGAAATGAGCAGTTCTTC.

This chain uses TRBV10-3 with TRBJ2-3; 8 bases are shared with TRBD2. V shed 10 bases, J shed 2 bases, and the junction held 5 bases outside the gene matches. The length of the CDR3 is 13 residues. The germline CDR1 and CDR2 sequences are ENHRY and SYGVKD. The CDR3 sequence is CATSGSDTDTQYF. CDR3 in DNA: TGTGCCACCAGCGGGAGCGACACAGATACGCAGTATTTT.

The CDR3 nucleotides are TGTGCCAGCAGCTTAGCAGGTAGCATCGACGAGCAGTACTTC. Translation gives CASSLAGSIDEQYF. The chain is built from TRBV7-9 and TRBJ2-7, with D unresolved. The CDR3 sequence is 14 residues long. Trimming left V 0 bases short and J 5 bases short, with 11 bases between. In germline, CDR1 is SEHNR, CDR2 FQNEAQ (reference sequence).

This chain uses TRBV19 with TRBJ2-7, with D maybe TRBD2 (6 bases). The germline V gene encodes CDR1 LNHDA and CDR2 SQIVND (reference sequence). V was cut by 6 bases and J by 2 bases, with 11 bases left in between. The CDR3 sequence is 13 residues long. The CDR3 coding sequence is TGTGCCAGTAGAGGGGACTTCGCCTACGAGCAGTACTTC. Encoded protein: CASRGDFAYEQYF.

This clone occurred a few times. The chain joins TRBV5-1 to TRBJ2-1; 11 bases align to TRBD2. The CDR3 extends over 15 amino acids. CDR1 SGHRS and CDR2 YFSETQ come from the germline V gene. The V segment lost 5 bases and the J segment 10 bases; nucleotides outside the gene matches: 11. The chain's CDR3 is CASSFTSGRGGEQFF. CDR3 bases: TGCGCCAGCAGTTTTACTAGCGGGAGAGGGGGGGAGCAGTTCTTC.

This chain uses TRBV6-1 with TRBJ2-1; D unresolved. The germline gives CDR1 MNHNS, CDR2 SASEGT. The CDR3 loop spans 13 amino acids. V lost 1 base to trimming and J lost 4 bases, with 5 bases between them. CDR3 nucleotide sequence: TGTGCCAGCAGTGAAGGGAGTTACAATGAGCAGTTCTTC. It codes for CASSEGSYNEQFF.

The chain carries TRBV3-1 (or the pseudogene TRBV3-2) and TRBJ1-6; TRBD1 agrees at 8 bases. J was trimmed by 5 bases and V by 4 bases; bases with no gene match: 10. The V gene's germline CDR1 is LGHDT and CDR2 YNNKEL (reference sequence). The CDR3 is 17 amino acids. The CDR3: CASSRPFTGGDNSPLHF. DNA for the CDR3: TGTGCCAGCAGCCGCCCATTTACAGGGGGAGATAATTCACCCCTCCACTTT.